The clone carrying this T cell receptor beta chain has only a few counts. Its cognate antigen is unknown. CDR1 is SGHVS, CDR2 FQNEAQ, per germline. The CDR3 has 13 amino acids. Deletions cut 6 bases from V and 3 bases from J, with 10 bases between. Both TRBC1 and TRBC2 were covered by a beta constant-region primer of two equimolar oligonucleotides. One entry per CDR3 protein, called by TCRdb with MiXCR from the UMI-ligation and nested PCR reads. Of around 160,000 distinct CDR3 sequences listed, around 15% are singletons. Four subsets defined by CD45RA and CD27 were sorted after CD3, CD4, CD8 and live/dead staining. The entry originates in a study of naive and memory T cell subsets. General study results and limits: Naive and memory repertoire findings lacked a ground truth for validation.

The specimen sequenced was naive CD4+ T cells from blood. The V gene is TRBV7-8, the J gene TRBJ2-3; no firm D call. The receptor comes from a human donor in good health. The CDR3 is CASRGGKTDTQYF. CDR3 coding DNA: TGTGCCAGCAGAGGTGGTAAGACAGATACGCAGTATTTT.